The TCR beta chain described here comes from a study of high-grade serous ovarian cancer treatment subgroups. Assay used: immunoSEQ multiplex PCR; TCRdb lists only in-frame clones, some missing. The sample lists roughly 20,000 clones, around 75% occurring once. The germline V and J ends were trimmed by 5 bases and 6 bases, with 15 bases remaining between them. This CDR3 has 14 residues. Germline assignment: CDR1 LNHNV and CDR2 YYDKDF (reference sequence). A single count supports this clone. Tumor tissue was taken before any definitive surgery or chemotherapy was given. The rearrangement links TRBV15 to TRBJ2-3; D unresolved. Sequenced input: tumor tissue. The sequence derives from a human donor with high-grade serous ovarian cancer. This CDR3 reads CATSDVKGRDTQYF. CDR3 nucleotide sequence: TGTGCCACCAGCGACGTAAAAGGGCGGGATACGCAGTATTTT.